This entry is about one T cell receptor beta chain. Its antigen is unidentified. This record belongs to a study of cytomegalovirus exposure and HLA in healthy donors. Primers: 60 Vbeta forward and 13 Jbeta reverse. The data were produced by immunoSEQ multiplex PCR, yet TCRdb's version contains in-frame clones alone and is incomplete. The repertoire consists of 150,000 to 200,000 clones, with roughly 72% occurring once and the leading ten covering less than 1.2%. Study-level points and caveats: Most TCR sequences showed up rarely, but some public TCRs showed up in many donors.

This CDR3 is 16 amino acids long. The ends lost 7 bases at V and 4 bases at J; junction bases unmatched: 13. CDR1 is SGHVS, CDR2 FQNEAQ, per germline. The source material was PBMCs. This clonotype was obtained from a woman between 40 and 50 years old in good health and CMV-seronegative. The rearrangement joins TRBV7-8 to TRBJ1-3, with 7 bases that match TRBD1. This CDR3 is CASTPRDRATGNTIYF. The CDR3 region has the DNA TGTGCCAGCACGCCCCGGGACAGAGCAACCGGAAACACCATATATTTT.